The source of this T cell receptor beta chain is a study of Graves' ophthalmopathy and Graves' hyperthyroidism. Study-level information: The stable label applied to hyperthyroidism with no ophthalmopathy within 18 months of follow-up.

Amplified material comprised TCR beta CDR3 regions derived from RNA transcripts. In the first round, RT-PCR was carried out with HTBI primers, and a multiplex PCR formed the second round. TCRdb redid the calling of the multiplex PCR reads with MiXCR, one entry per CDR3 protein. The sample has about 600,000 distinct CDR3 sequences, 39% seen once. Regarding this clonotype: What it binds is unknown.

Germline CDR1 reads SQVTM; CDR2 reads ANQGSEA. Between the trimmed V and J ends, which lost 5 bases and 0 bases, there was a span of 7 bases. This CDR3 contains 12 residues. Points from the study as a whole: Appearing in blood as well were most expanded thyroid clonotypes above 0.001 frequency. Forecasting of ophthalmopathy progression by the model achieved around 68% sensitivity and 72.22% specificity.

Clinical symptoms and serum thyroxine were used for diagnosis; TRAb, thyroid ultrasound and orbital computed tomography were also relied on. The V call is TRBV29-1, the J call TRBJ1-1; D remains ambiguous. This TCR was recovered from an adult man with Graves' hyperthyroidism. What was sequenced was peripheral blood or thyroid tissue (not recorded which). The CDR3 DNA is TGCAGCGTTAAGGACGTGAACACTGAAGCTTTCTTT. Amino acids: CSVKDVNTEAFF. Full variable domain (rest looked up from reference TRBV29-1 and TRBJ1-1): SAVISQKPSRDICQRGTSLTIQCQVDSQVTMMFWYRQQPGQSLTLIATANQGSEATYESGFVIDKFPISRPNLTFSTLTVSNMSPEDSSIYLCSVKDVNTEAFFGQGTRLTVV.